This TCR beta chain was identified in a study of shared clonotypes between healthy human individuals. The donor population consisted of healthy HIV-negative adults with no recent acute infections or vaccinations. Worth noting for this clone: Antigen unknown.

Study-wide results and limits: Sequencing depth was expected to affect clonotype sharing among donors.

A deep-level run was used for the assay. The protocol was immunoSEQ multiplex PCR, while the TCRdb copy is restricted to in-frame clones and leaves out a portion. The sample records about 480,000 clones, approximately 85% being singletons. Per the germline V gene, CDR1 is MNHNY and CDR2 is SVGAGI (reference sequence). The CDR3 totals 13 residues. V was cut by 2 bases and J by 3 bases, with 7 bases left in between. The chain joins TRBV6-6 to TRBJ1-1; D may be TRBD1 (5 bases). Sequences were obtained from PBMCs. This sequence was found in a woman aged 40 to 55 in good health. Some clones in this sample may be carry-over from other donors' samples. CDR3 amino acids: CASSYGGDTEAFF. DNA of the CDR3: TGTGCCAGCAGTTACGGGGGGGACACTGAAGCTTTCTTT.